This entry lists 19 T cell receptor beta chains sequenced from one sample in a study of CD8+ T cells in alopecia areata. After pooling, cutaneous lymph node cells were sorted with CD4, CD8alpha, NKG2D, NKG2ACE and other markers. Following RNA extraction, reverse transcription yielded cDNA that acted as the sequencing template. The method was immunoSEQ multiplex PCR; TCRdb's version includes in-frame clones alone and lacks a portion of them. The table lists over 250,000 clones, no singletons, with around 1.2% in the top ten. Material: CD4+ T cells sorted from a lymph node. The receptors derive from a C3H/HeJ mouse with alopecia areata. Strain haplotype (MHC): H2-k.

For this clone: The gene names given are mouse names. From the germline J gene comes the end of the CDR3, since the read stops 4 residues before it. Other DNA sequences of this sample code for an identical CDR3. The chain couples TRBV5 to TRBJ1-1; possible D gene TRBD1, 6 bases. CDR1 and CDR2 (germline): LGHNA, YNLKQL (reference sequence). CDR3 size: 16 residues. Trimming removed 0 bases at V and 0 bases at J, with 11 bases between. The CDR3 loop is CASSQDGDTANTEVFF. CDR3 DNA, as far as it was read: TGTGCCAGCAGCCAAGATGGGGACACCGCAAACACA.

This clone was seen only a few times. Each gene name is a mouse one. The read halts 4 residues ahead of the CDR3 end, with the missing end drawn from the germline J gene. The sample carries other DNA sequences with the same CDR3. The chain carries TRBV13-1 and TRBJ2-2; 7 bases agree with TRBD1. Trimming took 2 bases from V and 1 from J; bases not matched to a gene: 2. Germline assignment: CDR1 NSHNY and CDR2 SYGAGN. The CDR3 length is 15 residues. CDR3 bases read: TGTGCCAGCAGTGAGAGGACAGGAAACACCGGG. Amino acids: CASSERTGNTG. In full, the CDR3 is CASSERTGNTGQLYF.

This clone has more than one count but fewer than ten. Gene names are the mouse ones. The sequenced part of the CDR3 DNA is TGTGCCTGGAGTCTCTGGGAAAAC. Translating it yields CAWSLWEN. The complete CDR3 sequence is CAWSLWENTLYF. The rearrangement links TRBV31 to TRBJ2-4; perhaps TRBD2 as D (5 bases). The read halts 4 residues ahead of the CDR3 end, with the missing end drawn from the germline J gene. Germline lookup yields CDR1 GKSSPN and CDR2 SITVG. CDR3 length: 12 amino acids. The whole variable domain, filled in from reference TRBV31 and TRBJ2-4, reads AQTIHQWPVAEIKAVGSPLSLGCTIKGKSSPNLYWYWQATGGTLQQLFYSITVGQVESVVQLNLSASRPKDDQFILSTEKLLLSHSGFYLCAWSLWENTLYFGAGTRLSVL.

This clone was found a few times. Mouse names are used for the genes. The read falls 4 residues short of the CDR3 end, and the missing part is taken from the germline J gene. This chain uses TRBV13-2 with TRBJ2-1; D remains ambiguous. Trimming left V 1 base short and J 2 bases short, with 7 bases between. CDR1 NNHNN and CDR2 SYGAGS come from the germline V gene (reference sequence). The CDR3 length is 14 residues. CDR3 DNA (partial): TGTGCCAGCGGTGATCTGAGGGACTATGCT. It encodes CASGDLRDYA. The entire CDR3 reads CASGDLRDYAEQFF.

With respect to this clone: Any gene name here is a mouse gene name. Sequencing ends 4 residues short of the CDR3 end; the germline J gene provides the rest. The rearrangement uses TRBV5 and TRBJ2-1, with a tentative D call TRBD2 (6 bases). Germline loops: CDR1 LGHNA, CDR2 YNLKQL (reference sequence). This CDR3 is built from 14 residues. The CDR3 spells CASSPRLVLAEQFF. The sequenced CDR3 bases are TGTGCCAGCAGCCCTCGACTGGTACTGGCT.

This clone has a handful of counts. Gene names and germline match the mouse. The CDR3 end is not reached by the read, which stops 4 residues before it; the germline J gene fills it in. Other nucleotide sequences from this sample produce the same CDR3. This chain connects TRBV31 to TRBJ2-1, with D perhaps TRBD1 (6 bases). CDR1 and CDR2 from the germline V gene are GKSSPN and SITVG. This CDR3 region has 15 residues. V dropped 0 bases and J dropped 3 bases, with 12 bases sitting between them. The CDR3 DNA, read in part, is TGTGCCTGGAGTCTAGGAGGGGGAAGCTATGCT. Amino acid sequence: CAWSLGGGSYA. The entire CDR3 sequence reads CAWSLGGGSYAEQFF. The whole variable domain, remainder taken from reference TRBV31 and TRBJ2-1, is AQTIHQWPVAEIKAVGSPLSLGCTIKGKSSPNLYWYWQATGGTLQQLFYSITVGQVESVVQLNLSASRPKDDQFILSTEKLLLSHSGFYLCAWSLGGGSYAEQFFGPGTRLTVL.

This clone has just a few counts. Any gene name here is a mouse gene name. With the read ending 4 residues before the CDR3 end, the germline J gene is used to fill in that end. The chain is built from TRBV13-2 and TRBJ1-1; D remains ambiguous. CDR1 NNHNN and CDR2 SYGAGS come from the germline V gene (reference sequence). Trimming pared 5 bases from V and 0 bases from J, leaving 8 bases between. The CDR3 consists of 13 residues. CDR3 sequence: CASGPFANTEVFF. The CDR3 bases that were read are TGTGCCAGCGGCCCCTTTGCAAACACA.

This clone has a handful of counts. Mouse gene names and germline throughout. The read ends 4 residues before the CDR3 terminus; that terminus is restored from the germline J gene. The chain links TRBV5 to TRBJ2-7; 9 bases match TRBD1. Germline CDR1 and CDR2: LGHNA and YNLKQL (reference sequence). V lost 4 bases, J lost 3 bases, and 4 bases stayed unmatched. The CDR3 loop spans 14 amino acids. CDR3 DNA (partial): TGTGCCAGCAGCCTCCGGGACAGGGACTAT. The encoded protein is CASSLRDRDY. The full CDR3 is CASSLRDRDYEQYF.

In this sample, this clone turned up a few times. These gene names are mouse names. The read halts 4 residues ahead of the CDR3 end, with the missing end drawn from the germline J gene. Other DNA variants within this sample encode the same CDR3. The rearrangement joins TRBV1 to TRBJ1-2, with D possibly TRBD1 on 5 matching bases. This CDR3 is 14 amino acids long. Germline values: CDR1 NSQYPW, CDR2 LRSPGD (reference sequence). Trimming took 3 bases from V and 1 from J, leaving 9 bases between them. Here the CDR3 reads CTCSAQGGNSDYTF. The sequenced part of the CDR3 DNA is TGCACCTGCAGTGCTCAGGGAGGAAACTCC.

Worth noting for this clone: These gene names are mouse names. The CDR3 end is not reached by the read, which stops 4 residues before it; the germline J gene fills it in. V gene TRBV1 combines with J gene TRBJ2-2; the D gene is possibly TRBD1 (6 bases). The V end lost 1 base, the J end lost 3 bases, and 6 bases lay between the germline ends. The CDR3 runs 14 residues. Germline CDR1 is NSQYPW and CDR2 is LRSPGD (reference sequence). The CDR3 is CTCSAGTDTGQLYF. The sequenced CDR3 bases are TGCACCTGCAGTGCAGGGACAGACACCGGG.

This clone was seen more than once but under ten times. Germline and genes here are mouse. The read comes to an end 4 residues before the CDR3 does, leaving the germline J gene to fill in the end. The chain joins TRBV17 to TRBJ2-2, with 8 bases identical to TRBD2. The V gene end was trimmed by 1 base and the J gene end by 1 base; junction bases not matched to a gene: 5. CDR3 length equals 17 residues. Germline-derived CDR1 and CDR2 are MNHDT and YYDKIL. CDR3 amino acids: CASSRVAGGQNTGQLYF. The part of the CDR3 DNA that was read is TGTGCTAGCAGTAGAGTGGCTGGGGGGCAAAACACCGGG.

About this clone itself: Genes here carry mouse names. The sequenced fragment ends 4 residues before the CDR3 boundary, so the rest is inferred from the germline J gene. The rearrangement uses TRBV13-3 and TRBJ2-5; the D is unclear. The CDR3 contains 15 residues. Germline CDR1 NNHDY, CDR2 SYVADS. V lost 3 bases, J lost 2 bases, and 13 bases lay in between. CDR3 in amino acids: CASSVSDLFQDTQYF. The part of the CDR3 DNA that was read is TGTGCCAGCAGTGTGTCAGATCTCTTCCAAGAC.

As regards this clone: The gene names here belong to mouse. The CDR3 goes on 4 residues after the read ends, and that part is filled in from the germline J gene. This chain connects TRBV13-2 to TRBJ2-3; 9 nucleotides agree with TRBD2. CDR1 and CDR2 from the germline V gene are NNHNN and SYGAGS (reference sequence). V lost 0 bases and J lost 1; bases outside the gene matches: 6. CDR3 length: 17 amino acids. CDR3 bases read: TGTGCCAGCGGTGATGCACTGGGGGGCGGGGGTGCAGAA. Amino acid sequence: CASGDALGGGGAE. The whole CDR3 sequence is CASGDALGGGGAETLYF.

In this sample, this clone turned up many times. Here the gene names and germline are mouse. Other DNA sequences within the sample encode an identical CDR3. The CDR3 bases that were read are TGTGCCAGCAGTGATGAGGGTTACACCGGG. Translation gives CASSDEGYTG. The entire CDR3 reads CASSDEGYTGQLYF. V usage is TRBV13-1 and J usage is TRBJ2-2; D gene unclear. The read comes to an end 4 residues before the CDR3 does, leaving the germline J gene to fill in the end. CDR1 is NSHNY and CDR2 is SYGAGN in the germline V gene. The CDR3 is 14 amino acids. Trimming shortened V by 0 bases and J by 3 bases, and 6 bases separated the two germline ends.

Comment on this clone: The gene names here belong to mouse. Read coverage stops 4 residues before the CDR3 terminus; the germline J gene supplies the remainder. The V and J genes are TRBV19 and TRBJ2-2; D is possibly TRBD1 (5 bases). Germline CDR1 FNHDT, CDR2 SITEND (reference sequence). This CDR3 spans 13 amino acids. V lost 7 bases and J 0 bases, leaving 7 bases between the germline ends. This chain's CDR3 is CASVRANTGQLYF. Incomplete CDR3 DNA: TGTGCCAGCGTCAGGGCAAACACCGGG. Combining the CDR3 with reference TRBV19 and TRBJ2-2 gives the whole variable domain GGIITQTPKFLIGQEGQKLTLKCQQNFNHDTMYWYRQDSGKGLRLIYYSITENDLQKGDLSEGYDASREKKSSFSLTVTSAQKNEMAVFLCASVRANTGQLYFGEGSKLTVL.

For this clone: Germline and genes: mouse. The sequenced fragment ends 4 residues before the CDR3 boundary, so the rest is inferred from the germline J gene. V usage is TRBV19 and J usage is TRBJ2-2; D uncertain. The germline gives CDR1 FNHDT, CDR2 SITEND (reference sequence). Trimming shortened V by 1 base and J by 1 base, and 8 bases separated the two germline ends. CDR3 size: 15 residues. The CDR3 DNA, read in part, is TGTGCCAGCAGTATAACGCAGATAAACACCGGG. Encoded protein: CASSITQINTG. The entire CDR3 protein reads CASSITQINTGQLYF.

This clone appeared many times. Gene names and germline match the mouse. Other DNA sequences from this sample encode an identical CDR3 as well. CDR3 DNA, as far as it was read: TGTGCCTGGAGTCTCACTGGCAAAGAC. It yields the protein CAWSLTGKD. The full CDR3 is CAWSLTGKDTQYF. The chain recombines TRBV31 with TRBJ2-5; tentatively, D is TRBD2 (5 bases). The read falls 4 residues short of the CDR3 end, and the missing part is taken from the germline J gene. The CDR3 sequence is 13 residues long. Germline V lookup: CDR1 GKSSPN, CDR2 SITVG.

This clone has just a few counts. Gene names are mouse gene names. The CDR3 end falls 4 residues outside the read, so it is completed with the germline J gene. This chain joins TRBV1 and TRBJ1-1; perhaps TRBD1 as D (6 bases). Trimming cost V 4 bases and J 4 bases, with 7 bases left between them. From germline, CDR1 is NSQYPW and CDR2 LRSPGD (reference sequence). The CDR3 contains 12 residues. Here the CDR3 reads CTCSETGTEVFF. The covered CDR3 bases are TGCACCTGCAGTGAGACAGGCACA.

Of note for this clone: Mouse names are used for the genes. The DNA ends 4 residues before the CDR3 does, and the rest of the CDR3 is filled in from the germline J gene. This chain uses TRBV13-2 with TRBJ2-7; TRBD1 matches at 11 bases. Germline V lookup: CDR1 NNHNN, CDR2 SYGAGS (reference sequence). CDR3 length: 13 amino acids. The CDR3 DNA, read in part, is TGTGCCAGCGGGGGACAGGGGGGGTAT. Translation: CASGGQGGY. The full-length CDR3 reads as CASGGQGGYEQYF.